This TCR beta chain was profiled in a study of OX40 agonist ivuxolimab in advanced cancers. Study-wide context: Ivuxolimab was a fully human IgG2 agonistic monoclonal antibody targeting the costimulatory receptor OX40 (CD134). Intravenous ivuxolimab was administered to patients every 2 weeks at six dose levels: 0.01, 0.1, 0.3, 1.5, 3 and 10 mg/kg. The purpose of peripheral TCRbeta sequencing was to test whether ivuxolimab changed TCR sequence diversity and led to clonal T-cell expansion. The paper describes the monotherapy dose-escalation part (N of about 47 patients) of the phase I trial of ivuxolimab. Among the approximately 54 dose-escalation patients, around 19 had hepatocellular carcinoma, 15 or so melanoma, 9 renal cell carcinoma and 9 head and neck cancer. Partial responses were achieved by three dose-escalation patients, of whom one had hepatocellular carcinoma and two had cutaneous melanoma. Patients were allowed to have had prior anti-PD-1, anti-PD-L1 or anti-CTLA-4 therapy, and approximately 43% of the dose-escalation patients had previously received checkpoint inhibitors. In the dose-escalation cohort, around four fifths of patients were male, and the mean age was approximately 55 years, with a range of roughly 20 to 85.

The trial excluded patients who had a history of autoimmune disease or who were on systemic immunosuppression. Peripheral blood for TCR sequencing was drawn from every dose cohort at baseline, at cycle 4 day 1 and at cycle 7 day 1. The samples were drawn from a first-in-human, open-label, multicenter phase I dose-escalation trial of ivuxolimab. Adults with locally advanced or metastatic melanoma, renal cell carcinoma, hepatocellular carcinoma or head and neck squamous cell carcinoma were enrolled in the trial. CD4+ and CD8+ T cells were sorted separately from peripheral blood before TCR sequencing. On this clone itself: Its antigen is unknown. No qualities accompany the bases; no much larger clone lies one base away.

A distance of 10 bases separates the germline ends of V and J, which lose 2 bases and 7 bases respectively. The germline V gene encodes CDR1 SGHNT and CDR2 YYREEE (reference sequence). Measured from the cysteine to the phenylalanine, the CDR3 is 13 residues long. Here the CDR3 DNA is all that survives: 39 bases in frame from base 1. Broad study findings and their caveats: Low levels of normalized T-cell clonal expansion were also seen in some patients who did not respond. After ivuxolimab, expanded clones were on average more numerous among CD8+ T cells than among CD4+ T cells. In the 0.1-3.0 mg/kg groups, partial responders were among the patients with the lowest normalized peripheral clonal expansion, particularly in CD8+ T cells. Antigen specificity was not determined for the clonally expanded peripheral T cells. At doses from 0.1 to 3.0 mg/kg, clonal expansion was seen in both CD4+ and CD8+ blood T cells between baseline and week 6.

For sequencing of the TCRbeta CDR3 region, genomic DNA was extracted from the sorted cells. The immunoSEQ Assay was used to sequence the TCRbeta CDR3 regions. What TCRdb holds here is the immuneACCESS table cut down to in-frame rearrangements. Part of the clones is not present; checked against another copy, under half of the missing clones reflect an unresolved V gene, and the others are unexplained. In this sample the table shows approximately 30,000 clones, approximately 86% of which occur a single time. Jointly, the top ten make up 30% to 40% of the sample. The sequence joins TRBV5-4 to TRBJ2-4; TRBD1 might be the D gene, on 6 matching bases. Sequenced here: CD4+ or CD8+ T cells sorted from blood, sampled in a trial of the OX40 agonist ivuxolimab. The receptor was isolated from an adult with an advanced solid tumor such as melanoma, head and neck, liver or kidney cancer. The base sequence is TGTGCCAGCAGCTTCGGGGACATCAACATTCAGTACTTC. This translates into CASSFGDINIQYF. When the CDR3 is completed using the reference TRBV5-4 and TRBJ2-4 genes on either side, the full variable domain is ETGVTQSPTHLIKTRGQQVTLRCSSQSGHNTVSWYQQALGQGPQFIFQYYREEENGRGNFPPRFSGLQFPNYSSELNVNALELDDSALYLCASSFGDINIQYFGAGTRLSVL.